The 22 T cell receptor beta chains below all came from one sample that was sequenced in a study of T cell clonotyping in hematopoietic cell transplantation. As for time point: recipient sample about 28 days before transplant, after cytoreduction. TCRdb's table, derived via immunoSEQ multiplex PCR, lists solely in-frame clones and lacks some. The repertoire holds roughly 80,000 clones, with 90% to 97% as singletons. The source was peripheral blood mononuclear cells, collected before stem cell transplant. All receptors derive from a woman aged 45-60 years with acute myeloid leukemia. Some clones in this sample may be carry-over from other donors' samples.

The rearrangement uses TRBV7-6 and TRBJ1-6; 8 bases line up with TRBD1. There are 16 residues in the CDR3. CDR1 is SGHVS and CDR2 is FNYEAQ in the germline V gene. The V segment lost 5 bases and the J segment 4 bases; nucleotides outside the gene matches: 7. CDR3 protein: CASSPQGAGYNSPLHF. The CDR3 region has the DNA TGTGCCAGCAGCCCGCAGGGGGCGGGTTATAATTCACCCCTCCACTTT.

V usage is TRBV6-1 and J usage is TRBJ1-5; D gene unclear. The V end was cut by 5 bases, the J end by 5 bases, with 13 bases between. CDR1 MNHNS and CDR2 SASEGT come from the germline V gene. The CDR3 consists of 14 residues. CDR3 bases: TGTGCCAGCAGTACCCACGGGGTGGATCAGCCCCAGCATTTT. This codes for CASSTHGVDQPQHF.

This chain joins TRBV2 and TRBJ1-2, with no clear D. Germline V gene lookup returns CDR1 SNHLY and CDR2 FYNNEI. Trimming took off 6 bases at V and 2 bases at J, with 4 bases between the two ends. This CDR3 region has 11 residues. The CDR3, as DNA: TGTGCCAGCAGGGACAACTATGGCTACACCTTC. It yields the protein CASRDNYGYTF. The full variable domain, rest sourced from reference TRBV2 and TRBJ1-2, is EPEVTQTPSHQVTQMGQEVILRCVPISNHLYFYWYRQILGQKVEFLVSFYNNEISEKSEIFDDQFSVERPDGSNFTLKIRSTKLEDSAMYFCASRDNYGYTFGSGTRLTVV.

The rearrangement joins TRBV7-2 to TRBJ1-1, with a possible D match to TRBD1 (5 bases). The CDR3 extends over 14 amino acids. The V end was cut by 4 bases, the J end by 3 bases, with 12 bases between. Germline V CDR1 and CDR2: SGHTA, FQGNSA. The CDR3 bases are TGTGCCAGCAGCTGGGCTGTGGGGGACACTGAAGCTTTCTTT. Protein product: CASSWAVGDTEAFF. The full variable domain, its missing parts supplied by reference TRBV7-2 and TRBJ1-1, is GAGVSQSPSNKVTEKGKDVELRCDPISGHTALYWYRQSLGQGLEFLIYFQGNSAPDKSGLPSDRFSAERTGGSVSTLTIQRTQQEDSAVYLCASSWAVGDTEAFFGQGTRLTVV.

The sample holds one count of this clone. V and J are TRBV30 and TRBJ1-3; 9 bases are a match to TRBD1. With V trimmed by 5 bases and J by 4 bases, 3 bases remained unmatched. The CDR3 runs to 13 residues. Germline values: CDR1 GTSNPN, CDR2 SVGIG (reference sequence). The DNA of the CDR3 is TGTGCCTGGGGGGACAGGGTAGGAAACACCATATATTTT. Translation gives CAWGDRVGNTIYF. Using reference TRBV30 and TRBJ1-3 for the parts outside the CDR3, the full variable domain is SQTIHQWPATLVQPVGSPLSLECTVEGTSNPNLYWYRQAAGRGLQLLFYSVGIGQISSEVPQNLSASRPQDRQFILSSKKLLLSDSGFYLCAWGDRVGNTIYFGEGSWLTVV.

V usage is TRBV30 and J usage is TRBJ1-1, with D unresolved. The CDR3 totals 13 residues. CDR1 and CDR2 from the germline V gene are GTSNPN and SVGIG (reference sequence). The V end was cut by 0 bases, the J end by 4 bases, with 9 bases between. This CDR3 is CAWSVQGSTEAFF. The CDR3 DNA is TGTGCCTGGAGTGTACAAGGGTCCACTGAAGCTTTCTTT.

In DNA, the CDR3 is TGTGCCAGCAGCGTGACAGGGGTGGGAGAGACCCAGTACTTC. This translates into CASSVTGVGETQYF. V usage is TRBV9 and J usage is TRBJ2-5, with TRBD1 matching over 8 bases. From germline, CDR1 is SGDLS and CDR2 YYNGEE. This CDR3 contains 14 residues. With V trimmed by 2 bases and J by 4 bases, 4 bases remained unmatched.

This chain connects TRBV29-1 to TRBJ2-1, with 7 bases matching TRBD2. V lost 6 bases, J lost 1 base, and 3 bases stayed unmatched. The CDR3 has 13 residues. In germline, CDR1 is SQVTM, CDR2 ANQGSEA. This chain's CDR3 is CSVRGFSYNEQFF. Written as DNA, the CDR3 is TGCAGCGTGCGGGGGTTTTCCTACAATGAGCAGTTCTTC.

The genes are TRBV2 and TRBJ2-3; 10 positions agree with TRBD2. The CDR3 length is 15 residues. The V segment lost 6 bases and the J segment 4 bases; nucleotides outside the gene matches: 7. Germline V lookup: CDR1 SNHLY, CDR2 FYNNEI. CDR3 DNA sequence: TGTGCCAGCAGAGTACTAGCGGGAAGCGCAGATACGCAGTATTTT. Protein: CASRVLAGSADTQYF.

This clone was recorded only once. V usage is TRBV28 and J usage is TRBJ2-2; maybe TRBD1 (6 bases). Germline values: CDR1 MDHEN, CDR2 SYDVKM. The CDR3 is 16 residues long. With 1 base removed from V and 1 base from J, the gap between germline ends came to 10 bases. The CDR3 coding sequence is TGTGCCAGCAGTTTATTATCGGGACAGAACACCGGGGAGCTGTTTTTT. Residues: CASSLLSGQNTGELFF.

V is TRBV25-1 and J is TRBJ2-3; 7 positions match TRBD2. J gave up 4 bases and V 6 bases, and 13 bases lay outside the gene matches. This CDR3 is built from 16 residues. Germline V gene lookup returns CDR1 MGHDK and CDR2 SYGVNS. CDR3 DNA: TGTGCCAGCAGAGGGGATAGGGAGGGGAGGGCAGATACGCAGTATTTT. Its protein product is CASRGDREGRADTQYF.

CDR3 bases: TGTGCCAGCAGTTTGTCCCTTGGGAGGGGCAGAAACATTCAGTACTTC. It is translated as CASSLSLGRGRNIQYF. The chain couples TRBV28 to TRBJ2-4; TRBD2 matches at 7 bases. V lost 3 bases to trimming and J lost 6 bases; unmatched junction nucleotides: 11. CDR1 MDHEN and CDR2 SYDVKM come from the germline V gene. The CDR3 runs to 16 residues.

The chain employs TRBV9 and TRBJ2-1; 10 bases agree with TRBD2. The germline V gene has CDR1 SGDLS and CDR2 YYNGEE. V dropped 0 bases and J dropped 7; count of bases not matched to a gene: 10. The CDR3 covers 17 residues. CDR3: CASSVATAAGGPNEQFF. CDR3 in DNA: TGTGCCAGCAGCGTAGCTACTGCAGCGGGAGGGCCTAATGAGCAGTTCTTC.

V is TRBV6-6 and J is TRBJ1-2; D not resolved. The V and J ends lost 2 bases and 8 bases respectively, with 12 bases between them. This CDR3 spans 13 amino acids. CDR1 and CDR2 (germline): MNHNY, SVGAGI (reference sequence). CDR3 loop: CASSYDQDGGYTF. Here the CDR3 DNA reads TGTGCCAGCAGTTACGACCAGGATGGGGGCTACACCTTC.

This chain uses TRBV29-1 with TRBJ2-1; tentatively, D is TRBD2 (6 bases). Per germline, CDR1 SQVTM and CDR2 ANQGSEA. Trimming took 4 bases from V and 7 from J, leaving 17 bases between them. The CDR3 consists of 14 residues. The CDR3: CSVGLSVADNEQFF. The DNA for the CDR3 is TGCAGCGTTGGGTTGTCGGTAGCGGATAATGAGCAGTTCTTC.

The V call is TRBV30, the J call TRBJ2-2, with D perhaps TRBD1 (6 bases). The CDR3 runs to 15 residues. V shed 4 bases and J shed 4 bases, with 16 bases lying between them. CDR1 is GTSNPN and CDR2 is SVGIG in the germline V gene (reference sequence). The CDR3 region has the DNA TGTGCCTGGAAGTGGGGGCCCTTGTCCACCGGGGAGCTGTTTTTT. Translation: CAWKWGPLSTGELFF.

The V and J genes are TRBV14 and TRBJ2-1; 7 bases fit TRBD1. Germline loops: CDR1 SGHDN, CDR2 FVKESK. This CDR3 is built from 14 residues. With V trimmed by 5 bases and J by 5 bases, 6 bases remained unmatched. In nucleotides, the CDR3 is TGTGCCAGCAGCGCTCAGACAGGGAACAATGAGCAGTTCTTC. Translation gives CASSAQTGNNEQFF.

V is TRBV30 and J is TRBJ2-5; 13 bases map to TRBD2. Germline trimming cut 5 bases from V and 5 bases from J; bases unmatched to any gene: 5. CDR3 length: 14 residues. Germline V lookup: CDR1 GTSNPN, CDR2 SVGIG (reference sequence). CDR3 in amino acids: CAWGTSGTFETQYF. The CDR3 coding sequence is TGTGCCTGGGGGACTAGCGGGACTTTTGAGACCCAGTACTTC.

This clone was picked up one time. The chain links TRBV2 to TRBJ1-1, with D possibly matching TRBD1 (5 bases). The CDR3 runs 12 residues. The V and J ends lost 9 bases and 3 bases respectively, with 11 bases between them. Germline V gene sequence: CDR1 SNHLY, CDR2 FYNNEI. The CDR3 is CARREGYTEAFF. The CDR3 DNA sequence: TGTGCCAGGCGTGAGGGGTACACTGAAGCTTTCTTT.

The chain combines TRBV18 with TRBJ1-5, with D unclear. Trimming shortened V by 3 bases and J by 0 bases, and 6 bases separated the two germline ends. The CDR3 is made up of 14 amino acids. CDR1 is KGHSH, CDR2 LQKENI, per germline. The CDR3 DNA reads TGTGCCAGCTCACCCAGGAGTAGCAATCAGCCCCAGCATTTT. Encoded protein: CASSPRSSNQPQHF.

The chain joins TRBV2 to TRBJ2-1; 8 bases match TRBD2. Trimming cost V 1 base and J 7 bases; bases outside gene matches: 3. The CDR3 totals 14 residues. The germline V gene encodes CDR1 SNHLY and CDR2 FYNNEI. The CDR3 here is CASSEGTSRNEQFF. CDR3 nucleotide sequence: TGTGCCAGCAGTGAAGGGACTAGCAGGAATGAGCAGTTCTTC.

V is TRBV30 and J is TRBJ2-7; D unclear. CDR3 size: 11 residues. The ends were cut back, 3 bases at V and 1 base at J, with 4 bases in the middle. In germline, CDR1 is GTSNPN, CDR2 SVGIG (reference sequence). The CDR3 DNA is TGTGCCTGGAGGGGTTCCTACGAGCAGTACTTC. Protein product: CAWRGSYEQYF.